The 14 T cell receptor beta chains below all came from one sample that was sequenced in a study of PD-1 blockade in classical Hodgkin lymphoma (dated by TCRdb to the early 2020s). The sample's time point label is to be understood as: cycle 4 day 1 (C4D1), after six to seven weeks of nivolumab. All trial patients had relapsed after autologous stem cell transplantation, with cohorts A, B and C differing in prior brentuximab vedotin exposure. A Miltenyi CD4+ T cell isolation kit was used for magnetic negative selection to purify CD4+ T cells from thawed PBMCs. Preparation of the library involved the immunoSEQ multiplex PCR assay. TCRdb took over this immuneACCESS table, retaining in-frame rearrangements with V and J assigned. Such tables are incomplete; in checked studies, under half of the missing clones stem from an unresolved V gene, and the remainder is unexplained. In this sample the table shows 25,000 to 35,000 clones, around 79% of which occur a single time. Approximately 0.62% of the sample is taken by the ten largest.

The source material was CD4+ T cells from blood, sampled before the fourth cycle of nivolumab. The origin of the receptors is a human donor with classical Hodgkin lymphoma.

This clone was seen just once. The J gene is TRBJ2-7, the V gene TRBV19; a possible D gene is TRBD1 (5 bases). The germline CDR1 and CDR2 sequences are LNHDA and SQIVND (reference sequence). V lost 3 bases, J lost 2 bases, and 8 bases lay in between. The CDR3 consists of 13 residues. The DNA for the CDR3 is TGTGCCAGTAGTATGAAGACAGCCTACGAGCAGTACTTC. Its protein product is CASSMKTAYEQYF. The whole variable domain, filled in from reference TRBV19 and TRBJ2-7, reads DGGITQSPKYLFRKEGQNVTLSCEQNLNHDAMYWYRQDPGQGLRLIYYSQIVNDFQKGDIAEGYSVSREKKESFPLTVTSAQKNPTAFYLCASSMKTAYEQYFGPGTRLTVT.

The V gene is TRBV15, the J gene TRBJ1-2, with D uncertain. Deletions cut 7 bases from V and 0 bases from J, with 12 bases between. Germline V CDR1 and CDR2: LNHNV, YYDKDF (reference sequence). CDR3 length: 14 residues. CDR3 in amino acids: CATISNRANYGYTF. The CDR3 nucleotides are TGTGCCACCATCTCGAACCGGGCTAACTATGGCTACACCTTC.

This clone showed up just a few times. V gene TRBV7-2 combines with J gene TRBJ1-5; 8 positions match TRBD1. Germline-derived CDR1 and CDR2 are SGHTA and FQGNSA. This CDR3 contains 13 residues. Unmatched junction bases numbered 3, after V lost 5 bases and J lost 6 bases. CDR3 in amino acids: CASSPDRVQPQHF. CDR3 DNA sequence: TGTGCCAGCAGCCCGGACAGGGTTCAGCCCCAGCATTTT.

This rearrangement joins TRBV28 to TRBJ1-4; D gene uncertain. CDR3 size: 13 residues. V gave up 11 bases and J gave up 6 bases, with 16 bases separating them. The germline CDR1 and CDR2 sequences are MDHEN and SYDVKM. CDR3 DNA: TGTGCCGGGAGGGCCTTGGGAGATGAAAAACTGTTTTTT. Encoded protein: CAGRALGDEKLFF.

The V and J genes are TRBV19 and TRBJ1-1; possible D gene TRBD1, 6 bases. Per germline, CDR1 LNHDA and CDR2 SQIVND (reference sequence). V was shortened by 5 bases and J by 4 bases, with 17 bases between the two germline ends. This CDR3 contains 15 residues. CDR3 in amino acids: CASSEQGWVGTEAFF. For the CDR3, the DNA is TGTGCCAGTAGTGAACAGGGTTGGGTCGGCACTGAAGCTTTCTTT.

The chain uses TRBV18 and TRBJ2-7; 9 positions agree with TRBD1. Trimming cost V 3 bases and J 1 base; bases outside gene matches: 7. The CDR3 is made up of 16 amino acids. Germline V gene sequence: CDR1 KGHSH, CDR2 LQKENI. DNA for the CDR3: TGTGCCAGCTCACCTCCAACCGGGACAGGGTCCTACGAGCAGTACTTC. Its protein product is CASSPPTGTGSYEQYF.

In the case of this clone: The sample contains more than one DNA sequence encoding this CDR3. The chain couples TRBV7-3 to TRBJ1-1; D is possibly TRBD1 (5 bases). The V gene lost 5 bases and the J gene lost 1 base, with 8 bases spanning the gap. Germline loops: CDR1 SGHTA, CDR2 FQGTGA. The CDR3 loop spans 13 amino acids. CDR3 region: CASSLTANTEAFF. The CDR3 coding sequence is TGTGCCAGCAGCCTGACAGCGAACACTGAAGCTTTCTTT.

The chain uses TRBV4-2 and TRBJ2-2; 11 positions match TRBD2. The CDR3 sequence is 17 residues long. CDR1 and CDR2 from the germline V gene are LGHNA and YNFKEQ. With 0 bases clipped from V and 6 bases from J, the junction kept 6 bases outside the gene matches. The CDR3 DNA reads TGTGCCAGCAGCCAAGACGGGATAGCGGGAGGGTCCGGGGAGCTGTTTTTT. Translated: CASSQDGIAGGSGELFF.

The CDR3 loop is CASSTLGTGGDQPQHF. CDR3 DNA sequence: TGTGCCAGTAGTACCCTCGGGACAGGAGGAGACCAGCCCCAGCATTTT. The gene calls are TRBV19 and TRBJ1-5, with 8 bases lining up with TRBD1. This CDR3 has 16 amino acids. With V trimmed by 4 bases and J by 7 bases, 12 bases remained unmatched. The germline CDR1 and CDR2 sequences are LNHDA and SQIVND (reference sequence).

This clone showed up just once. The chain employs TRBV9 and TRBJ2-3; a weak D match, TRBD2 (6 bases). The CDR3 has 15 amino acids. V shed 1 base and J shed 2 bases, with 11 bases lying between them. From germline, CDR1 is SGDLS and CDR2 YYNGEE. CDR3 sequence (DNA): TGTGCCAGCAGCGTAAAAGGGACTCACACAGATACGCAGTATTTT. Encoded protein: CASSVKGTHTDTQYF.

This rearrangement joins TRBV19 to TRBJ2-7; 8 nucleotides line up with TRBD2. The ends lost 3 bases at V and 2 bases at J; junction bases unmatched: 6. Looked up from germline, CDR1 is LNHDA and CDR2 is SQIVND (reference sequence). There are 15 residues in the CDR3. Written as DNA, the CDR3 is TGTGCCAGTAGTATGGGCCTAGCGGGCACCTACGAGCAGTACTTC. This encodes CASSMGLAGTYEQYF.

This clone was seen only a few times. The chain links TRBV2 to TRBJ2-7; 9 bases line up with TRBD1. The ends lost 7 bases at V and 7 bases at J; junction bases unmatched: 14. Germline assignment: CDR1 SNHLY and CDR2 FYNNEI. The CDR3 sequence is 15 residues long. The CDR3 DNA sequence: TGTGCCAGCAAGGAAAGTACAGGGGGCCCCTCAGAGCAGTACTTC. Its protein is CASKESTGGPSEQYF.

This clone was observed a single time. This rearrangement joins TRBV20-1 to TRBJ2-3, with D perhaps given as TRBD1 or TRBD2 (5 bases each). The CDR3 extends over 11 amino acids. V was shortened by 5 bases and J by 6 bases, with 9 bases between the two germline ends. Germline CDR1 reads DFQATT; CDR2 reads SNEGSKA (reference sequence). The CDR3 DNA reads TGCAGTGCTGACTGGGGGGATACGCAGTATTTT. As protein: CSADWGDTQYF.

The chain employs TRBV7-9 and TRBJ2-3, with D possibly TRBD2 on 6 matching bases. The V gene lost 4 bases and the J gene lost 0 bases, with 17 bases spanning the gap. The germline V gene encodes CDR1 SEHNR and CDR2 FQNEAQ (reference sequence). This CDR3 is 17 amino acids long. CDR3: CASSSLWASVSTDTQYF. The CDR3 nucleotides are TGTGCCAGCAGCTCCCTATGGGCTAGCGTTAGCACAGATACGCAGTATTTT.